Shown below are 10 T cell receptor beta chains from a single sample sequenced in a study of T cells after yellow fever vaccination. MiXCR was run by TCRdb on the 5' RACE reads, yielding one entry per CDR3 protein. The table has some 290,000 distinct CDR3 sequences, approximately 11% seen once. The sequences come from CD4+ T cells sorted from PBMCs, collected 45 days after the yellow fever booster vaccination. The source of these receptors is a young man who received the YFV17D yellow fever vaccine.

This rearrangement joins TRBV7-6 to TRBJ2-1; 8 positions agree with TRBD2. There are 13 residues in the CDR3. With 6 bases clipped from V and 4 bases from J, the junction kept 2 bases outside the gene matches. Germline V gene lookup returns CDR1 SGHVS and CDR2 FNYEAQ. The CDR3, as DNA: TGTGCCAGCAGTTCTAGCGGGTACAATGAGCAGTTCTTC. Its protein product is CASSSSGYNEQFF. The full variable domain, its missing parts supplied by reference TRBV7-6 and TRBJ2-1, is GAGVSQSPRYKVTKRGQDVALRCDPISGHVSLYWYRQALGQGPEFLTYFNYEAQQDKSGLPNDRFSAERPEGSISTLTIQRTEQRDSAMYRCASSSSGYNEQFFGPGTRLTVL.

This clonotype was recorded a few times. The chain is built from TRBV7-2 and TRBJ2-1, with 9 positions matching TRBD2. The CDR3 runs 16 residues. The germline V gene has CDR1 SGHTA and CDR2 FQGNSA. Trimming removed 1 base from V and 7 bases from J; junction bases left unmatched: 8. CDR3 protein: CASSLGGGGAENEQFF. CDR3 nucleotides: TGTGCCAGCAGCTTAGGGGGCGGGGGGGCTGAAAATGAGCAGTTCTTC.

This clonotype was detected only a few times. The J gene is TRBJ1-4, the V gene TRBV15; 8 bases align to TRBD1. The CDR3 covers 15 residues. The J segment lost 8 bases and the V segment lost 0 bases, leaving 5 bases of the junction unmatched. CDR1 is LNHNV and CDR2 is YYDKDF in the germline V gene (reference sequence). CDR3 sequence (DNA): TGTGCCACCAGCAGAGATAGGGACAGGCCCGAAAAACTGTTTTTT. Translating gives CATSRDRDRPEKLFF.

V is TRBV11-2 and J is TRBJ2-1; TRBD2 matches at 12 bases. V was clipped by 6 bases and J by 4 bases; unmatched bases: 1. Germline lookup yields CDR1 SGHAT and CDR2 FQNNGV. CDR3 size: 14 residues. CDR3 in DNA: TGTGCCAGCAGAACTAGCGGGAGGTACAATGAGCAGTTCTTC. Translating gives CASRTSGRYNEQFF.

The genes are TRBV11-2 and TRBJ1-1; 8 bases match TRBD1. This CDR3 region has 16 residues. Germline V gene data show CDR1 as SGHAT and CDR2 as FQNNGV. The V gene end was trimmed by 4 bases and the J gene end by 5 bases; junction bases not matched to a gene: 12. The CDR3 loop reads CASSSTRQGWGTEAFF. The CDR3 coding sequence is TGTGCCAGCAGCTCGACGAGACAGGGGTGGGGGACTGAAGCTTTCTTT.

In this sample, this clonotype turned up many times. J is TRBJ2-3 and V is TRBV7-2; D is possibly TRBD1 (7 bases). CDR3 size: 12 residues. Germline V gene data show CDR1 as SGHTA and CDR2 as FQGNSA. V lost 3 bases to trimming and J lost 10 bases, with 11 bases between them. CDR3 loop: CASSFARGAQYF. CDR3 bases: TGTGCCAGCAGCTTTGCCAGGGGGGCGCAGTATTTT.

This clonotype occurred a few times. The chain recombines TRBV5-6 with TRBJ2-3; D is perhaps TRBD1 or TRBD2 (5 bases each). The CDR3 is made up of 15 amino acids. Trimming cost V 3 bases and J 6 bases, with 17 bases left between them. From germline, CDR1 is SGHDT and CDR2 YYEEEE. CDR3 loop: CASSWGPTLRDTQYF. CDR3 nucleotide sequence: TGTGCCAGCAGCTGGGGACCGACCCTCAGGGATACGCAGTATTTT.

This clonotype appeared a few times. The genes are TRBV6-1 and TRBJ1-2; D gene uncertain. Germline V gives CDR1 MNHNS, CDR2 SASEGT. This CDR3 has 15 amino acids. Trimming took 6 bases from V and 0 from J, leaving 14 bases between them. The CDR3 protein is CASSFRTGANYGYTF. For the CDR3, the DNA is TGTGCCAGCAGCTTCCGGACCGGGGCTAACTATGGCTACACCTTC.

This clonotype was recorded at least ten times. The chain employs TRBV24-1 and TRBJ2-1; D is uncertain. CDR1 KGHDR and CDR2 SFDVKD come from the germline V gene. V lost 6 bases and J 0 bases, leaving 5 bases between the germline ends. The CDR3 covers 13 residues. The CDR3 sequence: CATSQYSYNEQFF. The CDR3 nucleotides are TGTGCCACCAGTCAGTACTCCTACAATGAGCAGTTCTTC.

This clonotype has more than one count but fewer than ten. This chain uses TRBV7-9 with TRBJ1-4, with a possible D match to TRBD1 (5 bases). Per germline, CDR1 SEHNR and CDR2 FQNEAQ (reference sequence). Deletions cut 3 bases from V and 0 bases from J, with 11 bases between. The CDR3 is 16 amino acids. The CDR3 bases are TGTGCCAGCAGCTTGGATGGGGGGGCAACTAATGAAAAACTGTTTTTT. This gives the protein CASSLDGGATNEKLFF.